This passage covers 3 T cell receptor beta chains from one sample sequenced in a study of T cell responses to AZD1222 COVID-19 vaccine (dated by TCRdb to about 2021). This specimen's time point label, interpreted: baseline before first vaccination. Receptor libraries were prepared by the immunoSEQ multiplex PCR assay. What TCRdb holds here is the immuneACCESS table cut down to in-frame rearrangements. Part of the clones is not present; checked against another copy, under half of the missing clones reflect an unresolved V gene, and the others are unexplained. The sample data list about 97,000 clones, and 88% of these were observed just once. The leading ten clones occupy roughly 2.8% of the sample. This sample comprised peripheral blood, obtained on day 0 of AZD1222 vaccination. Receptors were obtained from an adult in good health.

V gene TRBV5-1 combines with J gene TRBJ1-1; TRBD1 is a possible D gene (6 bases). The germline CDR1 and CDR2 sequences are SGHRS and YFSETQ. The CDR3 is 14 amino acids. V was cut by 3 bases and J by 3 bases, with 12 bases left in between. DNA for the CDR3: TGCGCCAGCAGCTCTGACAGGTTGTACACTGAAGCTTTCTTT. Protein product: CASSSDRLYTEAFF.

J is TRBJ1-4 and V is TRBV19; D is unresolved. Germline V gives CDR1 LNHDA, CDR2 SQIVND (reference sequence). This CDR3 comprises 13 residues. V lost 2 bases and J lost 8, with 9 bases in between. The CDR3 nucleotides read TGTGCCAGTAGTATAAAGGGAGGAGAAAAACTGTTTTTT. Translated: CASSIKGGEKLFF.

The rearrangement joins TRBV30 to TRBJ1-4; no reliable D call. The ends were cut back, 0 bases at V and 7 bases at J, with 18 bases in the middle. The CDR3 is 16 residues long. Germline values: CDR1 GTSNPN, CDR2 SVGIG (reference sequence). CDR3 residues: CAWSVLHALPTEKLFF. Written as DNA, the CDR3 is TGTGCCTGGAGTGTACTTCACGCACTACCCACTGAAAAACTGTTTTTT.